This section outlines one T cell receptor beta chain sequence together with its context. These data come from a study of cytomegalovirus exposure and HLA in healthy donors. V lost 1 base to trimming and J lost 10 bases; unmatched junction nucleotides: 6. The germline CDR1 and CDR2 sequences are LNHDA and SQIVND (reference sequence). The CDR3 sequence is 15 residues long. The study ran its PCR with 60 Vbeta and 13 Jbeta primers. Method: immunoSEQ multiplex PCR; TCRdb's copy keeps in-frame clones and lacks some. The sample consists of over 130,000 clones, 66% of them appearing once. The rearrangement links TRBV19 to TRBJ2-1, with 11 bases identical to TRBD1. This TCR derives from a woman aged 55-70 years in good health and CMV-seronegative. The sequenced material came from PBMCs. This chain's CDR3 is CASSIVGQGASEQFF. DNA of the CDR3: TGTGCCAGTAGTATAGTAGGACAGGGGGCCTCGGAGCAGTTCTTC.